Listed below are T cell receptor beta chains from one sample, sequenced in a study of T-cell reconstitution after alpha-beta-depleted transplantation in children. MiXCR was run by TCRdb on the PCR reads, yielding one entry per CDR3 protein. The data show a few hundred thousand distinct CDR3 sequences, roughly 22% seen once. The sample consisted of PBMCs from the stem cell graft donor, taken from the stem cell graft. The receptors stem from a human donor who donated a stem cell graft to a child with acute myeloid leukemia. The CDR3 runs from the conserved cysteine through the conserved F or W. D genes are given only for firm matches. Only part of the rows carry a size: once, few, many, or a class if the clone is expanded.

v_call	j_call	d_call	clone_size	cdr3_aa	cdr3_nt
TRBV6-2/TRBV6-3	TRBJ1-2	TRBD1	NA	CASSDRGRIYGYTF	TGTGCCAGCAGTGACAGGGGGCGTATCTATGGCTACACCTTC
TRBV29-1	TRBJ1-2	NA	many	CSVEGLGGNYGYTF	TGCAGCGTTGAGGGGTTAGGAGGGAACTATGGCTACACCTTC
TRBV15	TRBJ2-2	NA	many	CATSRDPAGNTGELFF	TGTGCCACCAGCAGAGATCCGGCAGGGAACACCGGGGAGCTGTTTTTT
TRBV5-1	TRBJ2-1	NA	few	CASSSEGGTYNEQFF	TGCGCCAGCAGCTCCGAGGGCGGGACCTACAATGAGCAGTTCTTC
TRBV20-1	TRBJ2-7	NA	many	CSARGNSYEQYF	TGCAGTGCAAGGGGTAATTCCTACGAGCAGTACTTC
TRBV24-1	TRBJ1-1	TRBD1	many	CATSDGQGAEAFF	TGTGCCACCAGTGACGGGCAGGGGGCTGAAGCTTTCTTT
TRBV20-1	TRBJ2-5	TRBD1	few	CSARGTGQGMQETQYF	TGCAGTGCTAGAGGCACGGGACAGGGTATGCAAGAGACCCAGTACTTC
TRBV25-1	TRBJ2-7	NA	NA	CASSELRRSYEQYF	TGTGCCAGCAGTGAATTGAGGCGCTCCTACGAGCAGTACTTC
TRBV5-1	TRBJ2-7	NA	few	CASSLGTPNPYEQYF	TGCGCCAGCAGCCTCGGGACCCCCAATCCCTACGAGCAGTACTTC
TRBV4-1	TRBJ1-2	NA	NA	CASRPTANYGYTF	TGCGCCAGCAGACCGACAGCTAACTATGGCTACACCTTC
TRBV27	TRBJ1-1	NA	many	CASSLTTDVNTEAFF	TGTGCCAGCAGTTTAACCACTGACGTGAACACTGAAGCTTTCTTT
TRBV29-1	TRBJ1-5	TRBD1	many	CSVGTGRNQPQHF	TGCAGCGTGGGGACAGGGCGCAATCAGCCCCAGCATTTT
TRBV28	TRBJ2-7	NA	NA	CASSPHGTVYEQYF	TGTGCCAGCAGTCCACATGGGACTGTCTACGAGCAGTACTTC
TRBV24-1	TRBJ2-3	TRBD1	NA	CATSDYEGALGTDTQYF	TGTGCCACCAGTGATTACGAGGGGGCGCTCGGTACAGATACGCAGTATTTT
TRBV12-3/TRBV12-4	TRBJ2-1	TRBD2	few	CASTTGTSGKLHYNEQFF	TGTGCCAGCACTACCGGGACTAGCGGGAAGTTACACTACAATGAGCAGTTCTTC
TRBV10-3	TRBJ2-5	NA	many	CAISERGLGTQYF	TGTGCCATCAGTGAGCGCGGCTTAGGGACCCAGTACTTC
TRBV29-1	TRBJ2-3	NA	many	CSVVTGVITEGTQYF	TGCAGCGTTGTAACGGGGGTCATCACAGAGGGAACGCAGTATTTT
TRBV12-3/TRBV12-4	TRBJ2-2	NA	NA	CASSFGPSGAGELFF	TGTGCCAGCAGTTTCGGTCCTTCCGGGGCCGGGGAGCTGTTTTTT
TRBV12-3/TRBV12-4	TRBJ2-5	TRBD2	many	CASSSMGGSGTQYF	TGTGCCAGCAGTTCGATGGGGGGGAGTGGGACCCAGTACTTC
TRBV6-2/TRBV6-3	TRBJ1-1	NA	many	CASGLLVAFF	TGTGCCAGCGGACTTCTTGTAGCTTTCTTT
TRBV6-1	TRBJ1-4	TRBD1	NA	CASIHGDRDIQKLFF	TGTGCCAGCATCCACGGGGACAGGGACATCCAGAAACTGTTTTTT
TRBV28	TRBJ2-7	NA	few	CASSPGGRDEQYF	TGTGCCAGCAGTCCAGGCGGCAGGGACGAGCAGTACTTC
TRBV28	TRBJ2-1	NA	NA	CASSLLQGAGNEQFF	TGTGCCAGCAGTTTGCTACAGGGTGCAGGGAATGAGCAGTTCTTC
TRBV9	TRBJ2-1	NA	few	CASSVGGGSYNEQFF	TGTGCCAGCAGCGTAGGAGGCGGTTCCTACAATGAGCAGTTCTTC
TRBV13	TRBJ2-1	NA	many	CASSPEGSKPNTEQFF	TGTGCCAGCAGCCCAGAAGGGTCTAAGCCCAACACTGAGCAGTTCTTC
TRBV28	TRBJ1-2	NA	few	CASSSSVLIYGYTF	TGTGCCAGCAGTTCCTCAGTGCTAATCTATGGCTACACCTTC
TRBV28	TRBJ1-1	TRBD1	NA	CASSLPTGQGSEAFF	TGTGCCAGCAGTTTACCGACGGGACAGGGGTCTGAAGCTTTCTTT
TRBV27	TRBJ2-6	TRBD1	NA	CASSLYRGSGANVLTF	TGTGCCAGCAGTTTATACAGGGGTTCCGGGGCCAACGTCCTGACTTTC